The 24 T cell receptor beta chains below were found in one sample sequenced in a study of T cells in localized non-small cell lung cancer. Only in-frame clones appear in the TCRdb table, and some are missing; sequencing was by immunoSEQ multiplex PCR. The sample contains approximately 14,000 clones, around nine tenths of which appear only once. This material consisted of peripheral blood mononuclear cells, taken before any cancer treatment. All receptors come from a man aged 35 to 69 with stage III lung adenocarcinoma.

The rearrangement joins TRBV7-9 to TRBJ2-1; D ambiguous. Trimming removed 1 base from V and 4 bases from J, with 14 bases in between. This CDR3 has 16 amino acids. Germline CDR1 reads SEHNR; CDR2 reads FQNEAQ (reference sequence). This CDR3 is CASSLGLPLEYNEQFF. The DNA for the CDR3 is TGTGCCAGCAGCTTAGGACTCCCTCTAGAATACAATGAGCAGTTCTTC. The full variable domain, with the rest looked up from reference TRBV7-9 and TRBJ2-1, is DTGVSQNPRHKITKRGQNVTFRCDPISEHNRLYWYRQTLGQGPEFLTYFQNEAQLEKSRLLSDRFSAERPKGSFSTLEIQRTEQGDSAMYLCASSLGLPLEYNEQFFGPGTRLTVL.

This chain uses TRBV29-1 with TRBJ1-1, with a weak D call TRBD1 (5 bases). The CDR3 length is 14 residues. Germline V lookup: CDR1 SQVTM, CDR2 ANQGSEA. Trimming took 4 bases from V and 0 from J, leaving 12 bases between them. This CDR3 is CSVGRGGMNTEAFF. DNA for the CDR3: TGCAGCGTTGGCCGGGGGGGGATGAACACTGAAGCTTTCTTT.

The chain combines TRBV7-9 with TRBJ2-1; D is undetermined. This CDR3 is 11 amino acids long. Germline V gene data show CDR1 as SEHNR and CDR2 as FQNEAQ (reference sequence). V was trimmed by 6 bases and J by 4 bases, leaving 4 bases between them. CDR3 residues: CASSKYNEQFF. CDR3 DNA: TGTGCCAGCAGTAAATACAATGAGCAGTTCTTC.

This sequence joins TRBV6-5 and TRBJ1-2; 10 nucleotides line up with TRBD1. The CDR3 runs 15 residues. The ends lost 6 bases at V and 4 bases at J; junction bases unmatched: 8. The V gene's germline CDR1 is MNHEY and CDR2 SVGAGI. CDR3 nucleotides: TGTGCCAGCAGATCCGGGACAGGGGATATCTATGGCTACACCTTC. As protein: CASRSGTGDIYGYTF.

The CDR3 here is CASSVAGTTETLSSYEQYF. DNA of the CDR3: TGTGCCAGCTCTGTAGCGGGAACCACCGAAACCTTGAGCTCCTACGAGCAGTACTTC. This chain joins TRBV18 and TRBJ2-7; TRBD2 aligns across 8 bases. CDR1 is KGHSH, CDR2 LQKENI, per germline. The CDR3 has 19 amino acids. Trimming took 6 bases from V and 0 from J; bases not matched to a gene: 19.

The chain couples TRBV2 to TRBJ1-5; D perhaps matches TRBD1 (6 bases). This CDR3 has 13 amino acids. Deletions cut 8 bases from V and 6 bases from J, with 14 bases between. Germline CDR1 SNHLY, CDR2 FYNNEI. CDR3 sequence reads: CASHGEGVQPQHF. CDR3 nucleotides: TGTGCCAGCCACGGGGAGGGGGTTCAGCCCCAGCATTTT.

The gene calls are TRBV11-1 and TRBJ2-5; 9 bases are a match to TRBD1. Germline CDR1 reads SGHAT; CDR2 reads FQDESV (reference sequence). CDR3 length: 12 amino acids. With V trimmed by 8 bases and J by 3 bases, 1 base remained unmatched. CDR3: CASRDREETQYF. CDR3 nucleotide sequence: TGTGCCAGCCGGGACAGGGAAGAGACCCAGTACTTC.

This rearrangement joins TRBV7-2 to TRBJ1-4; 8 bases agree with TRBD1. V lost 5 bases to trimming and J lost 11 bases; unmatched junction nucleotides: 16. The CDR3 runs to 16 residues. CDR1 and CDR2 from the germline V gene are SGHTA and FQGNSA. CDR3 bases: TGTGCCAGCAGCGTAGGAAGATCAGGGGGCAGGAAGAAACTGTTTTTT. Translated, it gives CASSVGRSGGRKKLFF. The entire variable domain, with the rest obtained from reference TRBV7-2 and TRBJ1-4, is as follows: GAGVSQSPSNKVTEKGKDVELRCDPISGHTALYWYRQSLGQGLEFLIYFQGNSAPDKSGLPSDRFSAERTGGSVSTLTIQRTQQEDSAVYLCASSVGRSGGRKKLFFGSGTQLSVL.

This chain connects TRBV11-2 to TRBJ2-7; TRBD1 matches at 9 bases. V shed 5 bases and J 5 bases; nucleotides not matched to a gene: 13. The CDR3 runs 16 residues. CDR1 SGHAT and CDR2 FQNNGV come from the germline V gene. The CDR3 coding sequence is TGTGCCAGCAGCGACAGACGGTTGGGACAGGGAAACGAGCAGTACTTC. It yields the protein CASSDRRLGQGNEQYF.

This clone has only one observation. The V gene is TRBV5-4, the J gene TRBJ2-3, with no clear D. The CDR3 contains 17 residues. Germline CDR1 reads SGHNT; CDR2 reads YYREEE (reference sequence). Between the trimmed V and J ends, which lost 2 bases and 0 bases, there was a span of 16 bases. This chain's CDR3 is CASSFSTTGLSTDTQYF. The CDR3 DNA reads TGTGCCAGCAGCTTTTCCACGACTGGTTTAAGCACAGATACGCAGTATTTT.

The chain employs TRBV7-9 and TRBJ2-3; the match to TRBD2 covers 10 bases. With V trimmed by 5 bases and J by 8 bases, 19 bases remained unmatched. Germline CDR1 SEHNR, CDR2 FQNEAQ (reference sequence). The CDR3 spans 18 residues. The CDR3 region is CASSPQWGGSSGSPTQYF. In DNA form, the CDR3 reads TGTGCCAGCAGCCCTCAATGGGGCGGATCTAGCGGGAGTCCTACGCAGTATTTT.

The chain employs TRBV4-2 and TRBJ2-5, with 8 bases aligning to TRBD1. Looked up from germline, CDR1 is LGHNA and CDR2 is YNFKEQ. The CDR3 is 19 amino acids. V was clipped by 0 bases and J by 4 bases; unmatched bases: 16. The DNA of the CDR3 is TGTGCCAGCAGCCAAGATCCCGGGACAGGCCGGATTAAGGGAGAGACCCAGTACTTC. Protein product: CASSQDPGTGRIKGETQYF.

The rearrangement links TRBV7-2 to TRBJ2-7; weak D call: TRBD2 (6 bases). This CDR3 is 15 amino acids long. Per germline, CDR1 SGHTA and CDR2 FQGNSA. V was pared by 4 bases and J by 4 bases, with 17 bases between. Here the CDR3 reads CASSSVDGRGYEQYF. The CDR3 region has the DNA TGTGCCAGCAGCTCGGTGGACGGGAGAGGGTACGAGCAGTACTTC. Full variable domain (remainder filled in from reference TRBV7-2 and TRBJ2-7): GAGVSQSPSNKVTEKGKDVELRCDPISGHTALYWYRQSLGQGLEFLIYFQGNSAPDKSGLPSDRFSAERTGGSVSTLTIQRTQQEDSAVYLCASSSVDGRGYEQYFGPGTRLTVT.

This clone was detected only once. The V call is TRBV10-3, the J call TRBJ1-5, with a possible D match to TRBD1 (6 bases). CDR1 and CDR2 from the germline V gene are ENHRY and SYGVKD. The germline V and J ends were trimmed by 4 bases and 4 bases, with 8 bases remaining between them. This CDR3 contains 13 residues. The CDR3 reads CAISGQENQPQHF. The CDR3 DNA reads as TGTGCCATCAGTGGACAGGAAAATCAGCCCCAGCATTTT.

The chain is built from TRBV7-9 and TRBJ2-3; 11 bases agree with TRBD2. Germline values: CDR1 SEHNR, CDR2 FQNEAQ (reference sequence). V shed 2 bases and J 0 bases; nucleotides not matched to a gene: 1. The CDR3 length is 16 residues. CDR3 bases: TGTGCCAGCAGCTTAAGGACTAGCGGGAGCACAGATACGCAGTATTTT. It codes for CASSLRTSGSTDTQYF.

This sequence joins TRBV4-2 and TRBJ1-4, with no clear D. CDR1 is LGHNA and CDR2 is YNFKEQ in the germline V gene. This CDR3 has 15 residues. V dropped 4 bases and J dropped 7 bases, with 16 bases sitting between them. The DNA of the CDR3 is TGTGCCAGCAGCCTGAAGGACCTACGGGGTGAAAAACTGTTTTTT. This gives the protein CASSLKDLRGEKLFF.

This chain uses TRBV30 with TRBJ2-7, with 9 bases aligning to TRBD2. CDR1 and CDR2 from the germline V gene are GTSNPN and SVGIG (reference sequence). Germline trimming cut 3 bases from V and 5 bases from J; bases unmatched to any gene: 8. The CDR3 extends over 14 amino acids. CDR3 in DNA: TGTGCCTGGAGCCCAATAGCGGGAGCCCACGAGCAGTACTTC. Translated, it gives CAWSPIAGAHEQYF.

The CDR3 sequence is CASSLGGQQHYGYTF. Written as DNA, the CDR3 is TGTGCCAGCAGCTTAGGGGGACAGCAACACTATGGCTACACCTTC. V is TRBV7-3 and J is TRBJ1-2; 7 nucleotides match TRBD1. J gave up 3 bases and V 2 bases, and 6 bases lay outside the gene matches. CDR1 is SGHTA, CDR2 FQGTGA, per germline. This CDR3 spans 15 amino acids.

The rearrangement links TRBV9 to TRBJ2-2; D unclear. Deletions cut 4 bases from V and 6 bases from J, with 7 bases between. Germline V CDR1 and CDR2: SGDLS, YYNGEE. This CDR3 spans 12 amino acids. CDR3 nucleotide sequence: TGTGCCAGCAGCCTAGGACCCGGGGAGCTGTTTTTT. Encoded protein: CASSLGPGELFF.

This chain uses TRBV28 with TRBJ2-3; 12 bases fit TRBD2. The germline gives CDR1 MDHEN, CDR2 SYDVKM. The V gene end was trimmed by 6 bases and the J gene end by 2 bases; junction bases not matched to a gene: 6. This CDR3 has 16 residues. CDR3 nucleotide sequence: TGTGCCAGCAGGAGACTAGCGGGAGAAGTCACAGATACGCAGTATTTT. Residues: CASRRLAGEVTDTQYF.

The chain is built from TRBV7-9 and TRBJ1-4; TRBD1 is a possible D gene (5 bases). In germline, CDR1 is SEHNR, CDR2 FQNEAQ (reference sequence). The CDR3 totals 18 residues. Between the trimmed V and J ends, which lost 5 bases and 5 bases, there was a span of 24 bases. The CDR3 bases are TGTGCCAGCAGCCTGCAGGGCCCGCCTCGGCCTGAAAATGAAAAACTGTTTTTT. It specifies CASSLQGPPRPENEKLFF.

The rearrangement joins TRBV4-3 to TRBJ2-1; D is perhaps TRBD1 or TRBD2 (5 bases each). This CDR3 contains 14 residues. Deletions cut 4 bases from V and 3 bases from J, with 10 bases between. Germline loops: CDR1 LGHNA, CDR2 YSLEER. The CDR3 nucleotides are TGCGCCAGCAGCCCCCGGGACGGCTACAATGAGCAGTTCTTC. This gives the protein CASSPRDGYNEQFF.

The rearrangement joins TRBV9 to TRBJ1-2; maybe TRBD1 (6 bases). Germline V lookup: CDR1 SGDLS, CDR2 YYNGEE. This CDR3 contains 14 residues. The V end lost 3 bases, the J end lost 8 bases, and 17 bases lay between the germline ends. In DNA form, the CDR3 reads TGTGCCAGCAGCGGAAACACAGGGTTTGGAGGCTACACCTTC. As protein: CASSGNTGFGGYTF. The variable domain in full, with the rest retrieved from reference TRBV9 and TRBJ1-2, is DSGVTQTPKHLITATGQRVTLRCSPRSGDLSVYWYQQSLDQGLQFLIQYYNGEERAKGNILERFSAQQFPDLHSELNLSSLELGDSALYFCASSGNTGFGGYTFGSGTRLTVV.

DNA for the CDR3: TGTGCCAGCTCACGACAGGGAGCCGGGGCCAACGTCCTGACTTTC. Encoded protein: CASSRQGAGANVLTF. This sequence joins TRBV18 and TRBJ2-6, with 7 bases matching TRBD1. Trimming at V came to 4 bases and at J to 4 bases, leaving 4 bases not matched to a gene. The CDR3 is made up of 15 amino acids. Germline CDR1 KGHSH, CDR2 LQKENI.